A selection of T cell receptor beta chains follows, all from one sample in a study of Ad26.COV2.S vaccination and SARS-CoV-2 variants. The protocol was immunoSEQ multiplex PCR, while the TCRdb copy is restricted to in-frame clones and leaves out a portion. The profile covers 300,000 to 500,000 clones, with approximately 91% appearing a single time and 3% to 3.5% taken by the ten largest. The source material was peripheral blood, sampled in a trial of Ad26.COV2.S vaccine versus placebo. These receptor sequences come from a person between 18 and 65 years old who received the Ad26.COV2.S COVID-19 vaccine or a placebo. The CDR3 runs from the conserved cysteine through the conserved F or W. The D gene is left open where the match is weak. The listing skips clone size in some rows; elsewhere it reads once, few, many or a size class.

>TRBV15|-|TRBJ1-6|-
TGTGCCACCAGCAGAGGCGGTCTGCGGGGAGCCTATAATTCACCCCTCCACTTT
CATSRGGLRGAYNSPLHF
>TRBV28|TRBD1|TRBJ2-7|-
TGTGCCAGCAGTCCCTCGGGACAGGGAACCTACGAGCAGTACTTC
CASSPSGQGTYEQYF
>TRBV5-8|-|TRBJ2-7|-
TGTGCCAGCAGCGTAAGCTCCTACGAGCAGTACTTC
CASSVSSYEQYF
>TRBV20-1|TRBD1|TRBJ2-3|few
TGCAGTGCTAGTTTAGGACAGGGTAGCGCAGATACGCAGTATTTT
CSASLGQGSADTQYF
>TRBV5-6|TRBD2|TRBJ2-7|-
TGTGCCAGCAGCTTGGTAGCGGGGGGACCCTCGTTCTACGAGCAGTACTTC
CASSLVAGGPSFYEQYF
>TRBV5-1|TRBD1|TRBJ1-1|-
TGCGCCAGCAGCTATACCGGGACAGGGGTGGTCACTGAAGCTTTCTTT
CASSYTGTGVVTEAFF
>TRBV5-1|TRBD1|TRBJ2-7|few
TGCGCCAGCAGCCTAAACCCGGGACAGGGTTACGAGCAGTACTTC
CASSLNPGQGYEQYF
>TRBV19|TRBD1|TRBJ1-2|-
TGTGCCAGTAGTGCTACAGGGGTAGGTGGCTACACCTTC
CASSATGVGGYTF
>TRBV24-1|-|TRBJ1-5|once
TGTGCCACCAGCTCAGGGTTTCGCCAGCCCCAGCATTTT
CATSSGFRQPQHF
>TRBV6-2/TRBV6-3|TRBD2|TRBJ2-1|-
TGTGCCAGCAGCCTCCTAGCGGGGCCTAACAATGAGCAGTTCTTC
CASSLLAGPNNEQFF
>TRBV3-1/TRBV3-2|-|TRBJ1-1|-
TGTGCCAGCAGCCAAGGGCAGCTGAACACTGAAGCTTTCTTT
CASSQGQLNTEAFF
>TRBV27|TRBD1|TRBJ2-2|once
TGTGCCAGCAGTTTAGGGCAGGGGGCTTACACCGGGGAGCTGTTTTTT
CASSLGQGAYTGELFF
>TRBV5-4|-|TRBJ1-1|-
TGTGCCAGCAGCTTGGGAGGGGCGGGAACTGAAGCTTTCTTT
CASSLGGAGTEAFF
>TRBV11-2|-|TRBJ1-2|-
TGTGCCAGCAGCTTGACGGGGTATGGCTACACCTTC
CASSLTGYGYTF
>TRBV5-6|-|TRBJ1-1|-
TGTGCCAGCAGCTTTACTGGGAGGGGCACTGAAGCTTTCTTT
CASSFTGRGTEAFF
>TRBV20-1|-|TRBJ2-1|-
TGCAGTGTGGACAGCCACAATGAGCAGTTCTTC
CSVDSHNEQFF
>TRBV18|-|TRBJ1-2|-
TGTGCCAGCTCACCACCTAACCTTTATGGCTACACCTTC
CASSPPNLYGYTF
>TRBV25-1|-|TRBJ1-1|-
TGTGCCAGCAGTCTCGGACATATGAACACTGAAGCTTTCTTT
CASSLGHMNTEAFF
>TRBV5-1|-|TRBJ2-1|-
TGCGCCAGCAGCATGCGACCGGGATCCTACAATGAGCAGTTCTTC
CASSMRPGSYNEQFF
>TRBV7-9|-|TRBJ2-3|-
-
CASILGRGTTDTQYF
>TRBV7-6|-|TRBJ2-1|-
TGTGCCAGCAGCTTCCGGTACAGGAGGTCCTACAATGAGCAGTTCTTC
CASSFRYRRSYNEQFF
>TRBV6-5|TRBD1|TRBJ1-1|few
TGTGCCAGCAGTCGACAGGGAACAACTGAAGCTTTCTTT
CASSRQGTTEAFF
>TRBV7-6|-|TRBJ1-5|once
TGTGCCAGCAGCTTTAACCTAGGCAGGGGTCGCAATCAGCCCCAGCATTTT
CASSFNLGRGRNQPQHF
>TRBV19|-|TRBJ1-5|once
TGTGCCACCACGAGGAAACAGGGCCGGGGGGGGTATAGCAATCAGCCCCAGCATTTT
CATTRKQGRGGYSNQPQHF
>TRBV6-5|TRBD1|TRBJ1-1|-
TGTGCCAGCACTTACCGGGACAGGAACACTGAAGCTTTCTTT
CASTYRDRNTEAFF
>TRBV10-2|TRBD2|TRBJ2-1|-
TGCGCCAGCAGCCTAGGGCGGGCCCACGGACTAGCGGGGGTGGTCTCCTACAATGAGCAGTTCTTC
CASSLGRAHGLAGVVSYNEQFF
>TRBV5-8|-|TRBJ1-2|-
TGTGCCAGCAGCTTGGGTCTGGGGAACTATGGCTACACCTTC
CASSLGLGNYGYTF
>TRBV11-3|TRBD1|TRBJ1-2|-
TGTGCCACCCGACTGACAGGGGCGAATGGCTACACCTTC
CATRLTGANGYTF
>TRBV3-1/TRBV3-2|-|TRBJ1-2|-
TGTGCCAGCAGCCGAGTCGGGCCAGGGCCTGGCTACACCTTC
CASSRVGPGPGYTF
>TRBV7-2|-|TRBJ2-5|-
TGTGCCAGCAGCTTAGCGCACGAAGCGGGCGGGGAGACCCAGTACTTC
CASSLAHEAGGETQYF
>TRBV9|-|TRBJ2-1|-
TGTGCCAGCAGCGTAGAGGGGTTCTACAATGAGCAGTTCTTC
CASSVEGFYNEQFF
>TRBV10-3|-|TRBJ2-3|-
TGTGCCATCAGTGAGTCGAAGTCATCGGCGGGGATAACAGATACGCAGTATTTT
CAISESKSSAGITDTQYF
>TRBV5-6|TRBD2|TRBJ2-4|-
TGTGCCAGCAGCTTGAACCCCACGGGGGGCAAAAACATTCAGTACTTC
CASSLNPTGGKNIQYF
>TRBV7-9|TRBD1|TRBJ1-4|once
TGTGCCAGCAGCCAAGACAGGGGACGGGGTGAAAAACTGTTTTTT
CASSQDRGRGEKLFF
>TRBV12-3/TRBV12-4|-|TRBJ1-2|-
TGTGCCAGCAGTTTAACAGGGATTGCTGGCTACACCTTC
CASSLTGIAGYTF
>TRBV3-1/TRBV3-2|-|TRBJ1-1|-
TGTGCCAGCAGCCAAGATGGATCGGGACAACACACTGAAGCTTTCTTT
CASSQDGSGQHTEAFF
>TRBV18|-|TRBJ1-2|-
TGTGCCAGCGCTGACCCCACCTATGGCTACACCTTC
CASADPTYGYTF
>TRBV9|-|TRBJ2-5|-
TGTGCCAGCAGCGTAGACGGGGTCAAGACCCAGTACTTC
CASSVDGVKTQYF
>TRBV27|-|TRBJ2-4|-
TGTGCCAGCAGTTTAGGGGGTTCTCAGAACATTCAGTACTTC
CASSLGGSQNIQYF
>TRBV6-1|-|TRBJ2-1|-
TGTGCCAGCAGTGATTGGGGGTCGGGGAATGAGCAGTTCTTC
CASSDWGSGNEQFF
>TRBV10-3|TRBD2|TRBJ2-7|-
TGTGCCGTCGCGGGAGGGGACCACGAGCAGTACTTC
CAVAGGDHEQYF
>TRBV2|-|TRBJ2-5|-
TGTGCCAGCAAAGGGGGGCTAGCAAGTCTTTCAGAGACCCAGTACTTC
CASKGGLASLSETQYF